These 17 T cell receptor beta chains came from one sample sequenced in a study of PD-1 blockade in classical Hodgkin lymphoma. Sequenced by immunoSEQ multiplex PCR; TCRdb stores in-frame clones only, minus some. Altogether about 1,800 clones are present, around four fifths being singletons, with the ten largest covering roughly 40%. Time point specified: cycle 4 day 1 (C4D1), after around six weeks of nivolumab. All the patients suffered relapse after autologous stem cell transplantation, and brentuximab vedotin exposure differed. Investigators isolated CD4+ T cells from thawed PBMCs through magnetic negative selection. The sequencing used CD4+ T cells from blood, collected before the fourth cycle of nivolumab. These receptors were collected from a human donor with classical Hodgkin lymphoma.

This chain uses TRBV28 with TRBJ2-5, with D possibly matching TRBD2 (5 bases). The germline CDR1 and CDR2 sequences are MDHEN and SYDVKM. Between the trimmed V and J ends, which lost 4 bases and 7 bases, there was a span of 13 bases. The CDR3 runs 13 residues. The CDR3 loop reads CASSSLTRGTQYF. CDR3 DNA: TGTGCCAGCAGTTCCCTGACCCGGGGGACCCAGTACTTC.

The genes are TRBV5-1 and TRBJ1-3, with a tentative D call TRBD1 (6 bases). V was trimmed by 5 bases and J by 0 bases, leaving 15 bases between them. Looked up from germline, CDR1 is SGHRS and CDR2 is YFSETQ. The CDR3 is 16 amino acids. In DNA, the CDR3 is TGCGCCAGCAGTTACGCCTCGACAGGCTCTGGAAACACCATATATTTT. Protein: CASSYASTGSGNTIYF.

Only one count was recorded for this clone. The V call is TRBV18, the J call TRBJ1-1; 7 bases map to TRBD1. V lost 6 bases and J lost 6; bases outside the gene matches: 7. The CDR3 runs 13 residues. CDR1 KGHSH and CDR2 LQKENI come from the germline V gene. This chain's CDR3 is CASSQDRKAEAFF. The CDR3 nucleotides read TGTGCCAGCTCGCAGGACAGGAAAGCTGAAGCTTTCTTT.

The chain combines TRBV6-4 with TRBJ2-2; D gene unclear. Trimming took off 3 bases at V and 1 base at J, with 6 bases between the two ends. Germline lookup yields CDR1 MRHNA and CDR2 SNTAGT. This CDR3 region has 14 residues. CDR3 amino acids: CASSDSGNTGELFF. As DNA, the CDR3 is TGTGCCAGCAGTGATTCAGGGAACACCGGGGAGCTGTTTTTT.

V usage is TRBV7-2 and J usage is TRBJ2-2; D possibly matches TRBD1 or TRBD2 (5 bases each). Per germline, CDR1 SGHTA and CDR2 FQGNSA. V lost 5 bases and J lost 0, with 10 bases in between. This CDR3 comprises 15 residues. The chain's CDR3 is CASSAGATNTGELFF. Here the CDR3 DNA reads TGTGCCAGCAGCGCCGGGGCCACGAACACCGGGGAGCTGTTTTTT.

This clone was recorded only once. The chain combines TRBV27 with TRBJ2-1; TRBD2 matches at 10 bases. V shed 5 bases, J shed 0 bases, and the junction held 13 bases outside the gene matches. The CDR3 has 19 amino acids. The germline gives CDR1 MNHEY, CDR2 SMNVEV (reference sequence). CDR3: CASSPGLAGEHYSYNEQFF. Here the CDR3 DNA reads TGTGCCAGCAGTCCCGGGCTAGCGGGAGAGCACTACTCCTACAATGAGCAGTTCTTC.

The V call is TRBV28, the J call TRBJ2-1; the match to TRBD1 covers 7 bases. In germline, CDR1 is MDHEN, CDR2 SYDVKM. The trim removed 6 bases at V and 5 bases at J, leaving 7 bases unmatched. This CDR3 is 14 amino acids long. The CDR3 sequence is CASRKTGWDNEQFF. In DNA form, the CDR3 reads TGTGCCAGCAGGAAGACAGGGTGGGACAATGAGCAGTTCTTC. Drawing the rest from reference TRBV28 and TRBJ2-1, the complete variable domain is DVKVTQSSRYLVKRTGEKVFLECVQDMDHENMFWYRQDPGLGLRLIYFSYDVKMKEKGDIPEGYSVSREKKERFSLILESASTNQTSMYLCASRKTGWDNEQFFGPGTRLTVL.

This clone was detected only a few times. The chain carries TRBV9 and TRBJ2-1; TRBD2 aligns across 12 bases. Germline values: CDR1 SGDLS, CDR2 YYNGEE. Germline trimming cut 4 bases from V and 4 bases from J; bases unmatched to any gene: 3. The CDR3 has 15 amino acids. This CDR3 is CASSYGLAGYNEQFF. The CDR3 coding sequence is TGTGCCAGCAGCTACGGACTAGCGGGATACAATGAGCAGTTCTTC.

This clone was counted only a few times. The chain joins TRBV19 to TRBJ1-5, with D possibly matching TRBD1 (6 bases). Trimming cost V 5 bases and J 7 bases, with 15 bases left between them. The CDR3 covers 14 residues. The germline CDR1 and CDR2 sequences are LNHDA and SQIVND (reference sequence). CDR3 sequence (DNA): TGTGCCAGTAGTGCCAGGGGATCGGGGCAGCCCCAGCATTTT. Amino acids: CASSARGSGQPQHF.

The chain carries TRBV10-3 and TRBJ1-5; tentatively, D is TRBD1 (6 bases). CDR3 length: 16 residues. V lost 3 bases and J lost 2, with 14 bases in between. Germline V lookup: CDR1 ENHRY, CDR2 SYGVKD. CDR3 sequence: CAISDGGGAGNQPQHF. DNA of the CDR3: TGTGCCATCAGTGATGGGGGGGGCGCGGGCAATCAGCCCCAGCATTTT.

CDR3 coding DNA: TGTGCCAGCAGTCAGCGGGGAACCGCAGATACGCAGTATTTT. Amino acid sequence: CASSQRGTADTQYF. The V gene is TRBV13, the J gene TRBJ2-3; TRBD2 agrees at 7 bases. Germline V lookup: CDR1 PRHDT, CDR2 FYEKMQ (reference sequence). The ends lost 6 bases at V and 4 bases at J; junction bases unmatched: 7. The CDR3 loop spans 14 amino acids. Combining the CDR3 with reference TRBV13 and TRBJ2-3 gives the whole variable domain AAGVIQSPRHLIKEKRETATLKCYPIPRHDTVYWYQQGPGQDPQFLISFYEKMQSDKGSIPDRFSAQQFSDYHSELNMSSLELGDSALYFCASSQRGTADTQYFGPGTRLTVL.

This chain joins TRBV6-4 and TRBJ2-1, with 14 bases lining up with TRBD2. The germline CDR1 and CDR2 sequences are MRHNA and SNTAGT. With V trimmed by 5 bases and J by 8 bases, 2 bases remained unmatched. This CDR3 is 14 amino acids long. The CDR3 nucleotides are TGTGCCAGCAGTAAGGGACTAGCGGGAGATGAGCAGTTCTTC. It translates to CASSKGLAGDEQFF.

This sequence joins TRBV19 and TRBJ2-7; TRBD1 matches at 8 bases. The ends lost 3 bases at V and 0 bases at J; junction bases unmatched: 4. The CDR3 has 15 amino acids. Per the germline V gene, CDR1 is LNHDA and CDR2 is SQIVND (reference sequence). CDR3 protein: CASSIFGTGSYEQYF. The CDR3 region has the DNA TGTGCCAGTAGTATCTTCGGGACAGGCTCCTACGAGCAGTACTTC.

This clone was counted only a few times. Sequence at one end of the junction differs from germline and may be a read error. The rearrangement uses TRBV7-7 and TRBJ2-7, with a weak D call TRBD2 (6 bases). The CDR3 consists of 13 residues. Per germline, CDR1 SSHAT and CDR2 FNYEAQ (reference sequence). The CDR3 sequence is CASSPGGDTEQYF. The CDR3 DNA follows: TGTGCTAGCAGCCCGGGCGGGGATACAGAGCAGTACTTC.

The chain employs TRBV6-4 and TRBJ2-1, with 7 bases that match TRBD2. Germline assignment: CDR1 MRHNA and CDR2 SNTAGT. The length of the CDR3 is 15 residues. With V trimmed by 2 bases and J by 6 bases, 7 bases remained unmatched. CDR3 loop: CASSDASGEVNEQFF. CDR3 bases: TGTGCCAGCAGTGACGCTAGCGGCGAGGTCAATGAGCAGTTCTTC.

The chain couples TRBV5-4 to TRBJ1-2; D is possibly TRBD1 (5 bases). The CDR3 runs 14 residues. V lost 0 bases, J lost 5 bases, and 11 bases lay in between. The germline V gene has CDR1 SGHNT and CDR2 YYREEE (reference sequence). Here the CDR3 DNA reads TGTGCCAGCAGCTTGGAATGGCAGGGTTATGGCTACACCTTC. Translated, it gives CASSLEWQGYGYTF.

The chain recombines TRBV6-6 with TRBJ2-7; D uncertain. The CDR3 is made up of 15 amino acids. Trimming shortened V by 2 bases and J by 0 bases, and 11 bases separated the two germline ends. The germline V gene has CDR1 MNHNY and CDR2 SVGAGI (reference sequence). Here the CDR3 reads CASSYVQTPSYEQYF. In nucleotides, the CDR3 is TGTGCCAGCAGTTACGTCCAGACCCCCTCCTACGAGCAGTACTTC.